The rows below give T cell receptor beta chains drawn from one sample of a study of blood T cell repertoires in COVID-19. TCRdb's copy holds only in-frame clones and misses some; the assay was immunoSEQ multiplex PCR. The sample holds around 300,000 clones; 70% to 90% are singletons and the top ten take around 5.8%. Sequenced material: PBMCs or T cells enriched from blood (not recorded which). Receptors were obtained from a woman in her thirties or forties who had recovered from COVID-19. Each CDR3 is given with its conserved first and last residue. D genes are given only for firm matches. The listing skips clone size in some rows; elsewhere it reads once, few, many or a size class.

NA	TRBV5-1	15	NA	TRBJ1-6	CASSLGTNNNSPLHF	TGCGCCAGCAGCTTGGGGACAAACAATAATTCACCCCTCCACTTT
TRBD2	TRBV24-1	16	NA	TRBJ2-1	CATSDAGTSGRLEQFF	TGTGCCACCAGTGACGCCGGGACTAGCGGGAGGCTAGAGCAGTTCTTC
NA	TRBV29-1	12	NA	TRBJ2-3	CSVEGGEDTQYF	TGCAGCGTTGAAGGGGGGGAAGATACGCAGTATTTT
NA	TRBV15	15	NA	TRBJ2-2	CATSPSEASTGELFF	TGTGCCACCAGCCCCAGCGAAGCCTCTACCGGGGAGCTGTTTTTT
TRBD2	TRBV27	15	NA	TRBJ2-7	CASSSLAAVSYEQYF	TGTGCCAGCAGTTCTCTAGCGGCTGTCTCCTACGAGCAGTACTTC
NA	TRBV7-9	13	NA	TRBJ2-1	CASSLSASSEQFF	TGTGCCAGCAGCTTATCCGCGAGTAGTGAGCAGTTCTTC
NA	TRBV18	14	NA	TRBJ2-5	CASSPPPSQETQYF	TGTGCCAGCTCACCACCCCCCAGCCAAGAGACCCAGTACTTC
NA	TRBV4-1	13	NA	TRBJ1-2	CASSQDGVYGYTF	TGCGCCAGCAGCCAAGACGGGGTCTATGGCTACACCTTC
TRBD1	TRBV2	15	NA	TRBJ1-2	CATRTGFITDYGYTF	TGTGCCACCCGGACAGGCTTTATTACCGACTATGGCTACACCTTC
NA	TRBV2	12	NA	TRBJ1-1	CASSEAREEAFF	TGTGCCAGCAGTGAGGCGCGGGAAGAAGCTTTCTTT
NA	TRBV5-1	14	NA	TRBJ2-7	CASSLTGNPYEQYF	TGCGCCAGCAGCTTGACAGGGAACCCCTACGAGCAGTACTTC
TRBD2	TRBV6-5	15	once	TRBJ2-7	CASSWAGGPLYEQYF	TGTGCCAGCAGTTGGGCGGGAGGGCCCCTGTACGAGCAGTACTTC
TRBD2	TRBV5-1	15	NA	TRBJ2-1	CASSLSGSSYNEQFF	TGCGCCAGCAGCCTTAGCGGGAGCTCCTACAATGAGCAGTTCTTC
TRBD2	TRBV5-8	18	NA	TRBJ2-7	CASNQQASGRGRSYEQYF	TGTGCCAGCAACCAACAAGCTAGCGGGAGGGGAAGATCCTACGAGCAGTACTTC
TRBD2	TRBV15	18	NA	TRBJ2-1	CATSRDLPVTSGYNEQFF	TGTGCCACCAGCAGAGATCTACCGGTGACTAGCGGTTACAATGAGCAGTTCTTC
TRBD2	TRBV7-9	15	once	TRBJ2-7	CASSMAGGSYYEQYF	TGTGCCAGCAGTATGGCTGGCGGGAGCTACTACGAGCAGTACTTC
NA	TRBV5-5	13	few	TRBJ1-4	CASSLSLNEKLFF	TGTGCCAGCAGCTTAAGCCTTAATGAAAAACTGTTTTTT
TRBD1	TRBV7-2	14	NA	TRBJ1-4	CASSSGQVGEKLFF	TGTGCCAGCAGCTCCGGACAGGTGGGAGAAAAACTGTTTTTT
NA	TRBV29-1	13	NA	TRBJ1-3	CSVWDQGLSTIYF	TGCAGCGTCTGGGACCAGGGGTTGAGCACCATATATTTT
NA	TRBV11-1	13	NA	TRBJ1-2	CASSFQINYGYTF	TGTGCCAGCAGCTTTCAGATAAACTATGGCTACACCTTC
TRBD1	TRBV6-5	16	few	TRBJ2-2	CASSYRGQLNTGELFF	TGTGCCAGCAGTTACCGGGGACAGTTGAACACCGGGGAGCTGTTTTTT
TRBD1	TRBV7-2	16	NA	TRBJ1-2	CASSSWQGARNYGYTF	TGTGCCAGCAGCTCCTGGCAGGGGGCGCGTAACTATGGCTACACCTTC
TRBD2	TRBV7-9	16	NA	TRBJ2-7	CASSPGGGRDDYEQYF	TGTGCCAGCAGCCCGGGGGGCGGGAGGGACGATTACGAGCAGTACTTC
TRBD1	TRBV18	15	NA	TRBJ1-6	CASSSQGASDSPLHF	TGTGCCAGCTCATCCCAGGGGGCTAGCGATTCACCCCTCCACTTT
TRBD1	TRBV9	15	once	TRBJ2-5	CASNQGDRLQETQYF	TGTGCCAGCAACCAAGGGGACAGATTACAAGAGACCCAGTACTTC
NA	TRBV28	14	NA	TRBJ1-1	CASSLTGVRTEAFF	TGTGCCAGCAGTTTAACCGGGGTGCGCACTGAAGCTTTCTTT
NA	TRBV10-3	16	NA	TRBJ2-7	CAISEAESTGIYEQYF	TGTGCCATCAGTGAGGCAGAATCTACAGGGATCTACGAGCAGTACTTC
TRBD2	TRBV24-1	14	NA	TRBJ2-3	CATGTSGFTDTQYF	TGTGCCACCGGGACTAGCGGGTTCACAGATACGCAGTATTTT
NA	TRBV6-1	15	NA	TRBJ1-5	CASSDMWGQHQPQHF	TGTGCCAGCAGTGACATGTGGGGGCAACATCAGCCCCAGCATTTT
NA	TRBV3-1/TRBV3-2	13	NA	TRBJ2-2	CASSPTAAGELFF	TGTGCCAGCAGCCCGACGGCGGCCGGGGAGCTGTTTTTT
NA	TRBV19	14	NA	TRBJ1-4	CASSPGRENEKLFF	TGTGCCAGTAGCCCAGGACGGGAGAATGAAAAACTGTTTTTT
NA	TRBV2	14	NA	TRBJ1-5	CASSGGGGNQPQHF	TGTGCCAGCAGTGGGGGAGGAGGCAATCAGCCCCAGCATTTT
TRBD1	TRBV30	15	NA	TRBJ1-5	CAWSLRDREDQPQHF	TGTGCCTGGAGTCTCCGGGACAGGGAAGATCAGCCCCAGCATTTT
NA	TRBV4-3	15	NA	TRBJ1-1	CASSQEPITVTEAFF	TGCGCCAGCAGCCAAGAGCCTATAACAGTGACTGAAGCTTTCTTT
NA	TRBV9	18	NA	TRBJ1-1	CASSPSFLPGFMNTEAFF	TGTGCCAGCAGCCCCTCGTTTCTTCCAGGCTTCATGAACACTGAAGCTTTCTTT
NA	TRBV18	13	NA	TRBJ2-5	CASSQTVQETQYF	TGTGCCAGCTCACAAACAGTTCAAGAGACCCAGTACTTC
NA	TRBV23-1	16	NA	TRBJ2-5	CASSQSGDAGSETQYF	TGCGCCAGCAGTCAATCGGGGGATGCGGGATCAGAGACCCAGTACTTC
TRBD2	TRBV5-6	16	NA	TRBJ2-2	CASSSAREGTTGELFF	TGTGCCAGCAGCTCTGCGCGGGAGGGAACCACCGGGGAGCTGTTTTTT
TRBD1	TRBV20-1	14	NA	TRBJ2-2	CSASVPGGTGELFF	TGCAGTGCTAGTGTGCCAGGGGGTACCGGGGAGCTGTTTTTT
TRBD1	TRBV7-9	16	NA	TRBJ2-3	CASSSWDRDIGDTQYF	TGTGCCAGCAGCTCGTGGGACAGGGACATTGGAGATACGCAGTATTTT
TRBD2	TRBV7-2	18	once	TRBJ2-1	CASTEGVERLAAYNEQFF	TGTGCCAGCACCGAAGGGGTGGAACGACTAGCGGCGTACAATGAGCAGTTCTTC
TRBD2	TRBV28	17	NA	TRBJ2-3	CASSSRLAGGPEDTQYF	TGTGCCAGCAGTTCCCGACTAGCGGGAGGGCCTGAAGATACGCAGTATTTT
TRBD2	TRBV4-3	16	NA	TRBJ2-1	CASSHSGTSGNNEQFF	TGCGCCAGCAGCCACTCCGGGACTAGCGGTAACAATGAGCAGTTCTTC
NA	TRBV5-1	13	once	TRBJ1-4	CASSLLTNEKLFF	TGCGCCAGCAGCTTACTAACTAATGAAAAACTGTTTTTT
TRBD2	TRBV10-1	17	NA	TRBJ2-2	CASSESLTSGNTGELFF	TGCGCCAGCAGTGAGTCCCTGACTAGCGGAAACACCGGGGAGCTGTTTTTT
TRBD2	TRBV4-3	18	NA	TRBJ2-1	CASSQDPSGGRTGNEQFF	TGCGCCAGCAGCCAAGATCCTTCAGGCGGGAGGACTGGGAATGAGCAGTTCTTC
TRBD1	TRBV5-4	13	NA	TRBJ1-2	CASSLTGGESYTF	TGTGCCAGCAGCTTGACAGGGGGCGAAAGCTACACCTTC
NA	TRBV29-1	14	once	TRBJ2-5	CSALTGRGTETQYF	TGCAGCGCCCTAACCGGCCGGGGGACGGAGACCCAGTACTTC
NA	TRBV7-2	12	NA	TRBJ2-2	CASSAPAGELFF	TGTGCCAGCAGCGCCCCAGCCGGGGAGCTGTTTTTT
TRBD2	TRBV7-2	18	few	TRBJ2-1	CASSLDAGGPTRDNEQFF	TGTGCCAGCAGCTTAGATGCGGGAGGGCCCACTAGAGACAATGAGCAGTTCTTC
TRBD2	TRBV4-1	16	once	TRBJ2-1	CASSPGGAGGLYEQFF	TGCGCCAGCAGCCCCGGGGGAGCGGGAGGGCTTTATGAGCAGTTCTTC
TRBD2	TRBV6-2/TRBV6-3	15	NA	TRBJ2-1	CASSLTSGRAHEQFF	TGTGCCAGCAGTCTAACTAGCGGGAGGGCCCATGAGCAGTTCTTC
TRBD1	TRBV5-1	18	NA	TRBJ1-3	CASSPLGQGLNLRNTIYF	TGCGCCAGCAGCCCTTTAGGACAGGGGCTGAATTTAAGAAACACCATATATTTT
NA	TRBV18	14	NA	TRBJ1-5	CASSPADTYQPQHF	TGTGCCAGCTCACCAGCCGACACATATCAGCCCCAGCATTTT